The following is a T cell receptor (beta chain) sequence with its context. Its antigen is undetermined. The data were taken from a study of T cells in narcolepsy. Study-level background: Donors had narcolepsy type 1 or type 2, or were healthy controls. Overall study findings and caveats: Autoreactive clone sequences were missing from some blood memory CD4+ repertoires. Healthy controls reportedly lacked the autoreactive clonotypes serially found in patients' blood.

TCRdb keeps only in-frame clones here, not all; method: immunoSEQ multiplex PCR. This sample has 30,000 to 40,000 clones; approximately 78% occur once, and the top ten carry around 2.5%. The clonotype originates from a human donor with narcolepsy. Sequenced sample: CD45RA- memory CD4+ T cells from PBMCs.

CDR3 nucleotide sequence: TGTGCCAGTAGTACCCACCGTGGGGGGGCCAACGTCCTGACTTTC. It is translated as CASSTHRGGANVLTF. The V call is TRBV19, the J call TRBJ2-6; D is ambiguous. V lost 4 bases and J lost 4, with 11 bases in between. Germline loops: CDR1 LNHDA, CDR2 SQIVND (reference sequence). This CDR3 has 15 amino acids.